These 14 T cell receptor beta chains were all obtained from the same sample, sequenced in a study of post-analysis software for immune sequencing data. Study results and caveats: When patients were compared with controls, about five TRBV segments were more frequent, TRBV5-6, TRBV5-1 and TRBV20-1 among them.

Their antigens remain unidentified. TCR beta cDNA libraries had unique molecular identifiers. TCRdb redid the calling of the PCR reads with MiXCR, one entry per CDR3 protein. The data show about 260,000 distinct CDR3 sequences, just over 35% seen once. Material for sequencing was blood. These receptors all stem from a girl under 18 with multiple sclerosis.

This clonotype was counted at least ten times. The V gene is TRBV11-2, the J gene TRBJ2-3; the match to TRBD1 covers 8 bases. V was clipped by 1 base and J by 11 bases; unmatched bases: 11. CDR1 and CDR2 from the germline V gene are SGHAT and FQNNGV. CDR3 size: 15 residues. The CDR3 bases are TGTGCCAGCAGCTTAGGGGGACTTCGCGACAGGGGGCAGTATTTT. Translated: CASSLGGLRDRGQYF.

This chain uses TRBV6-6 with TRBJ2-1; 8 nucleotides match TRBD2. The CDR3 runs to 13 residues. Germline-derived CDR1 and CDR2 are MNHNY and SVGAGI (reference sequence). The ends lost 3 bases at V and 6 bases at J; junction bases unmatched: 1. CDR3 sequence (DNA): TGTGCCAGCAGTTATACTAGCGGCAATGAGCAGTTCTTC. This codes for CASSYTSGNEQFF.

This clonotype was detected ten times or more. J is TRBJ1-5 and V is TRBV5-1; tentatively, D is TRBD1 (6 bases). Germline V gene data show CDR1 as SGHRS and CDR2 as YFSETQ. This CDR3 is built from 15 residues. Between the trimmed V and J ends, which lost 0 bases and 4 bases, there was a span of 11 bases. The CDR3: CASSLDGQLNQPQHF. For the CDR3, the DNA is TGCGCCAGCAGCTTGGACGGACAGTTGAATCAGCCCCAGCATTTT. Full variable domain (rest looked up from reference TRBV5-1 and TRBJ1-5): KAGVTQTPRYLIKTRGQQVTLSCSPISGHRSVSWYQQTPGQGLQFLFEYFSETQRNKGNFPGRFSGRQFSNSRSEMNVSTLELGDSALYLCASSLDGQLNQPQHFGDGTRLSIL.

This clonotype appeared a single time. This sequence may be a read error, since a much larger clone differs from it by one base. The chain uses TRBV4-2 and TRBJ1-1; TRBD1 matches 8 bases. The CDR3 is made up of 14 amino acids. V lost 8 bases, J lost 4 bases, and 9 bases stayed unmatched. Germline assignment: CDR1 LGHNA and CDR2 YNFKEQ. Here the CDR3 reads CASGPDREGTEAFF. As DNA, the CDR3 is TGTGCCAGCGGCCCGGACAGGGAGGGCACTGAAGCTTTCTTT.

This clonotype came up many times. A read error may account for a junction end that differs from germline. The chain has TRBV27 and TRBJ2-5; 9 nucleotides line up with TRBD1. The CDR3 has 15 residues. Germline V gene data show CDR1 as MNHEY and CDR2 as SMNVEV (reference sequence). CDR3 DNA sequence: TGTGCCGGCAGTCGGGGGGACAGGGTCCAAGAGACCCAGTACTTC. This translates into CAGSRGDRVQETQYF.

The chain is built from TRBV7-2 and TRBJ2-4; D tentatively fits TRBD1 or TRBD2 (6 bases each). Per germline, CDR1 SGHTA and CDR2 FQGNSA. CDR3 length: 14 amino acids. V lost 5 bases and J 13 bases, leaving 21 bases between the germline ends. The CDR3 DNA is TGTGCCAGCAGCCAGTCTCCGGGGGCGCAGCAGCAGTACTTC. Its protein product is CASSQSPGAQQQYF.

The chain carries TRBV20-1 and TRBJ2-3, with TRBD2 matching 14 bases. CDR1 and CDR2 (germline): DFQATT, SNEGSKA (reference sequence). V dropped 4 bases and J dropped 6; count of bases not matched to a gene: 6. The CDR3 contains 15 residues. The CDR3 sequence: CSATGLAGEGDTQYF. DNA of the CDR3: TGCAGTGCTACGGGACTAGCGGGAGAGGGGGATACGCAGTATTTT.

This clonotype was detected many times. For the CDR3, the DNA is TGTGCCAGCAGCTTAAATCAGGGTCAGCCCCAGCATTTT. It translates to CASSLNQGQPQHF. The V call is TRBV7-2, the J call TRBJ1-5; possible D gene TRBD1, 5 bases. Trimming shortened V by 2 bases and J by 6 bases, and 8 bases separated the two germline ends. The germline gives CDR1 SGHTA, CDR2 FQGNSA. This CDR3 has 13 amino acids.

At least ten counts were recorded for this clonotype. The chain couples TRBV20-1 to TRBJ2-5; D may correspond to TRBD1 or TRBD2 (5 bases each). Germline assignment: CDR1 DFQATT and CDR2 SNEGSKA (reference sequence). V lost 6 bases and J 5 bases, leaving 13 bases between the germline ends. The CDR3 spans 12 residues. CDR3: CSALGTGETQYF. CDR3 bases: TGCAGTGCCCTAGGGACGGGGGAGACCCAGTACTTC.

The sample holds a few counts of this clonotype. The chain links TRBV4-1 to TRBJ2-3; 9 nucleotides line up with TRBD2. V lost 3 bases to trimming and J lost 0 bases; unmatched junction nucleotides: 10. This CDR3 region has 18 residues. Germline CDR1 and CDR2: MGHRA and YSYEKL. CDR3 DNA: TGCGCCAGCAGCCAGTCGAGACTAGCGGTTTCTAGCACAGATACGCAGTATTTT. Protein product: CASSQSRLAVSSTDTQYF.

Details on this clonotype: The junction differs from germline at one of its ends, possibly a read error. The J gene is TRBJ2-3, the V gene TRBV14; D unresolved. There are 12 residues in the CDR3. Per germline, CDR1 SGHDN and CDR2 FVKESK. CDR3 sequence: CASGQVGDTQYF. As DNA, the CDR3 is TGTGCCAGCGGCCAAGTCGGAGATACGCAGTATTTT. Full variable domain (remainder filled in from reference TRBV14 and TRBJ2-3): EAGVTQFPSHSVIEKGQTVTLRCDPISGHDNLYWYRRVMGKEIKFLLHFVKESKQDESGMPNNRFLAERTGGTYSTLKVQPAELEDSGVYFCASGQVGDTQYFGPGTRLTVL.

This clonotype was counted at least ten times. This rearrangement joins TRBV29-1 to TRBJ2-1; D is ambiguous. The CDR3 is made up of 12 amino acids. Trimming shortened V by 4 bases and J by 7 bases, and 11 bases separated the two germline ends. Germline CDR1 SQVTM, CDR2 ANQGSEA. The CDR3 region has the DNA TGCAGCGTTGTATACCCCCCAAATGAGCAGTTCTTC. This codes for CSVVYPPNEQFF.

The table lists this clonotype with many counts. The chain has TRBV5-1 and TRBJ2-4; 11 bases line up with TRBD1. The CDR3 extends over 16 amino acids. Germline loops: CDR1 SGHRS, CDR2 YFSETQ. V gave up 4 bases and J gave up 8 bases; unmatched junction bases: 11. The CDR3 sequence: CASSEGQGVIPDIQYF. CDR3 sequence (DNA): TGCGCCAGCAGCGAGGGACAGGGGGTTATACCGGACATTCAGTACTTC.

This clonotype was counted many times. The chain joins TRBV6-5 to TRBJ1-4; the match to TRBD1 covers 8 bases. V lost 2 bases, J lost 4 bases, and 9 bases stayed unmatched. Germline-derived CDR1 and CDR2 are MNHEY and SVGAGI. This CDR3 has 17 amino acids. The CDR3 DNA is TGTGCCAGCAGTTACCGCGGACCGGGACAGGTTAATGAAAAACTGTTTTTT. Translated, it gives CASSYRGPGQVNEKLFF.